The 20 T cell receptor beta chains given below trace back to one sample, sequenced in a study of OX40 agonist ivuxolimab in advanced cancers. Repertoires were generated with immunoSEQ multiplex PCR, while TCRdb's copy carries only in-frame clones and drops some. The data hold more than 65,000 clones, with about 88% observed a single time. Here the sequenced sample was CD4+ or CD8+ T cells sorted from blood, taken in a trial of the OX40 agonist ivuxolimab. The source of these receptors is an adult with an advanced solid tumor such as melanoma, head and neck, liver or kidney cancer.

The chain employs TRBV20-1 and TRBJ1-4; D is undetermined. CDR1 is DFQATT and CDR2 is SNEGSKA in the germline V gene (reference sequence). This CDR3 is built from 11 residues. The V end was cut by 5 bases, the J end by 8 bases, with 9 bases between. CDR3 sequence reads: CSARVFEKLFF. The CDR3 DNA reads as TGCAGTGCTCGGGTATTCGAAAAACTGTTTTTT.

The V and J genes are TRBV28 and TRBJ1-1, with D perhaps TRBD1 (5 bases). With 4 bases removed from V and 1 base from J, the gap between germline ends came to 16 bases. This CDR3 is built from 16 residues. CDR1 and CDR2 (germline): MDHEN, SYDVKM. The CDR3 spells CASSSPSGFGNTEAFF. The CDR3 DNA follows: TGTGCCAGCAGTTCGCCCTCAGGGTTCGGGAACACTGAAGCTTTCTTT.

V and J are TRBV27 and TRBJ1-6; D remains ambiguous. V was shortened by 5 bases and J by 10 bases, with 12 bases between the two germline ends. In germline, CDR1 is MNHEY, CDR2 SMNVEV (reference sequence). This CDR3 spans 13 amino acids. Here the CDR3 DNA reads TGTGCCAGCAGTAGGAGGGAGGACTCACCCCTCCACTTT. As protein: CASSRREDSPLHF.

The CDR3 nucleotides are TGCGCCAGCAGCCAGGCCAGCGGGCCTCTCTACAATGAGCAGTTCTTC. Protein product: CASSQASGPLYNEQFF. The V and J genes are TRBV4-3 and TRBJ2-1; D is possibly TRBD2 (6 bases). Per germline, CDR1 LGHNA and CDR2 YSLEER. This CDR3 has 16 amino acids. V shed 3 bases and J shed 3 bases, with 15 bases lying between them.

The V and J genes are TRBV6-1 and TRBJ1-1; 9 nucleotides match TRBD1. Germline V gene lookup returns CDR1 MNHNS and CDR2 SASEGT. The trim removed 6 bases at V and 8 bases at J, leaving 7 bases unmatched. This CDR3 spans 13 amino acids. The CDR3 here is CASREGTGREAFF. The CDR3 region has the DNA TGTGCCAGCAGAGAGGGGACAGGGCGGGAAGCTTTCTTT.

This clone was seen a single time. DNA for the CDR3: TGTGCCATCAGTACGCAAGGGACTAGCGGGCCCAGCACAGATACGCAGTATTTT. This translates into CAISTQGTSGPSTDTQYF. This chain connects TRBV10-3 to TRBJ2-3, with 12 bases aligning to TRBD2. V lost 5 bases, J lost 0 bases, and 9 bases stayed unmatched. CDR3 length: 18 amino acids. Per the germline V gene, CDR1 is ENHRY and CDR2 is SYGVKD.

CDR3 nucleotide sequence: TGTGCCAGCTCACCAAGACACCCTTGGGACTATGGCTACACCTTC. It encodes CASSPRHPWDYGYTF. The chain carries TRBV18 and TRBJ1-2; no definite D call. The CDR3 runs 15 residues. Between the trimmed V and J ends, which lost 2 bases and 3 bases, there was a span of 13 bases. The germline V gene encodes CDR1 KGHSH and CDR2 LQKENI.

Concerning this clone: At one of its ends the junction is not consistent with the germline gene, which may arise from a read error. Other DNA sequences in the same sample also yield this CDR3. V and J are TRBV11-3 and TRBJ2-3, with 13 bases fitting TRBD2. Looked up from germline, CDR1 is SGHNT and CDR2 is YENEEA. The CDR3 sequence is 16 residues long. The CDR3 DNA follows: TGTGCTAGCAGCATCGGACTAGCGGGAGTCACAGATACGCAGTATTTT. Its protein is CASSIGLAGVTDTQYF.

In this sample, this clone turned up once. This chain uses TRBV2 with TRBJ2-3; 12 nucleotides align to TRBD2. The junction had 11 bases not matched to a gene; V was cut back by 0 bases and J by 4 bases. The CDR3 has 19 residues. Looked up from germline, CDR1 is SNHLY and CDR2 is FYNNEI. CDR3 amino acids: CASSEAGTSGFRGADTQYF. The DNA of the CDR3 is TGTGCCAGCAGTGAAGCGGGGACTAGCGGGTTCCGAGGGGCAGATACGCAGTATTTT.

V and J are TRBV2 and TRBJ1-1; TRBD1 might be the D (5 bases). Germline V gives CDR1 SNHLY, CDR2 FYNNEI. This CDR3 spans 14 amino acids. The V end lost 3 bases, the J end lost 2 bases, and 10 bases lay between the germline ends. CDR3 loop: CASSDRVVNTEAFF. The CDR3 nucleotides are TGTGCCAGCAGTGACAGGGTTGTTAACACTGAAGCTTTCTTT.

The rearrangement uses TRBV18 and TRBJ2-7; D possibly corresponds to TRBD1 (6 bases). V was shortened by 3 bases and J by 6 bases, with 15 bases between the two germline ends. CDR3 size: 14 residues. CDR1 and CDR2 (germline): KGHSH, LQKENI. The CDR3 DNA sequence: TGTGCCAGCTCACCTTACAGGGCCTCCCCCGAGCAGTACTTC. It yields the protein CASSPYRASPEQYF.

The chain couples TRBV19 to TRBJ2-3; D is uncertain. CDR3 length: 14 residues. Per the germline V gene, CDR1 is LNHDA and CDR2 is SQIVND (reference sequence). V lost 5 bases, J lost 3 bases, and 12 bases lay in between. The CDR3: CASSAGPSTDTQYF. The CDR3 DNA follows: TGTGCCAGTAGTGCAGGACCCTCGACAGATACGCAGTATTTT.

The chain carries TRBV2 and TRBJ1-5, with 9 nucleotides matching TRBD1. Germline V lookup: CDR1 SNHLY, CDR2 FYNNEI. Trimming removed 4 bases from V and 7 bases from J; junction bases left unmatched: 8. There are 15 residues in the CDR3. The CDR3 here is CASSGDRGFGQPQHF. The DNA of the CDR3 is TGTGCCAGCAGTGGAGACAGGGGGTTTGGCCAGCCCCAGCATTTT.

The CDR3 loop is CASSSRRAGDEQYF. DNA of the CDR3: TGCGCCAGCAGCTCCCGGCGGGCAGGGGACGAGCAGTACTTC. The rearrangement joins TRBV5-1 to TRBJ2-7, with TRBD1 as a possible D gene (6 bases). The length of the CDR3 is 14 residues. Germline CDR1 reads SGHRS; CDR2 reads YFSETQ. The ends were cut back, 3 bases at V and 5 bases at J, with 15 bases in the middle.

The V call is TRBV27, the J call TRBJ1-1, with D possibly matching TRBD1 (5 bases). Germline V gives CDR1 MNHEY, CDR2 SMNVEV (reference sequence). This CDR3 has 13 residues. The V end was cut by 6 bases, the J end by 5 bases, with 13 bases between. The CDR3: CASRSRGGTEAFF. The CDR3 bases are TGTGCCAGCAGAAGTCGGGGGGGGACTGAAGCTTTCTTT.

The chain combines TRBV19 with TRBJ1-1; D is unresolved. Trimming removed 7 bases at V and 4 bases at J, with 16 bases between. CDR3 length: 14 residues. The germline gives CDR1 LNHDA, CDR2 SQIVND (reference sequence). The CDR3 loop reads CASTFNGRATEAFF. The CDR3 coding sequence is TGTGCCAGTACTTTTAACGGAAGGGCCACTGAAGCTTTCTTT.

The chain couples TRBV11-2 to TRBJ2-1; TRBD1 agrees at 9 bases. From germline, CDR1 is SGHAT and CDR2 FQNNGV. CDR3 length equals 12 residues. Unmatched junction bases numbered 8, after V lost 6 bases and J lost 14 bases. CDR3 coding DNA: TGTGCCAGCAGTTCTACCGGGACAGGGAAGTTCTTC. Residues: CASSSTGTGKFF.

This chain joins TRBV28 and TRBJ1-6, with unresolved D. Trimming cost V 5 bases and J 7 bases, with 15 bases left between them. The CDR3 consists of 15 residues. Germline-derived CDR1 and CDR2 are MDHEN and SYDVKM. CDR3 nucleotides: TGTGCCAGCAGTAAGGATGGATGGAGCAATTCACCCCTCCACTTT. Amino acid sequence: CASSKDGWSNSPLHF.

The rearrangement uses TRBV25-1 and TRBJ2-3; the match to TRBD2 covers 9 bases. The CDR3 sequence is 13 residues long. Germline trimming cut 3 bases from V and 8 bases from J; bases unmatched to any gene: 3. The germline gives CDR1 MGHDK, CDR2 SYGVNS. The CDR3 DNA sequence: TGTGCCAGCAGTGACCTTAGCGGGGGTACGCAGTATTTT. This encodes CASSDLSGGTQYF.

The rearrangement links TRBV6-5 to TRBJ2-2; a weak D match, TRBD2 (6 bases). The CDR3 consists of 14 residues. CDR1 is MNHEY and CDR2 is SVGAGI in the germline V gene. V was cut by 5 bases and J by 4 bases, with 11 bases left in between. CDR3 in DNA: TGTGCCAGCAGTCGGGACTTAGGCACCGGGGAGCTGTTTTTT. This gives the protein CASSRDLGTGELFF.